This T cell receptor beta chain comes out of a study of PD-L1 blockade in urothelial cancer (dated by TCRdb to the late 2010s). Study-level background: Every patient began therapy in about 2014 and was given atezolizumab 1,200 mg intravenously every 3 weeks. About 85% of the roughly 30 patients were males with bladder-origin urothelial cancer, and about 65% of the 29 reported a prior smoking history. Patients had an ECOG performance status of 0 or 1 and had received between 0 and 3 prior chemotherapy regimens. Blood samples were analyzed 3 weeks after the start of treatment (second dose) and 6 weeks after the start of treatment. Blood samples gave a median of about 130,000 T cells and tens of thousands of unique TCRs, with a median clonality of 0.080. Somatic, immune and clinical correlates of response to PD-L1 blockade with atezolizumab in urothelial cancer were the focus of an exploratory multi-omic analysis. Pretreatment tumor samples and matched peripheral blood, collected serially before and after atezolizumab treatment, underwent TCR sequencing. Durable clinical benefit was defined as a progression-free survival longer than 6 months, and TCR features were additionally tested against progression-free survival and overall survival. In the same patients, whole exome sequencing and RNA sequencing of pretreatment tumors were performed in addition to TCR sequencing. Durable clinical benefit was achieved by nine patients but not by the remaining 20. Around 29 patients had pretreatment blood TCR-seq, about 24 had at least one posttreatment blood collection, and about 24 had tumor TCR-seq. On the study overall, not on this receptor specifically: Improved progression-free and overall survival was associated with having pretreatment peripheral blood TCR clonality below the median. Greater expansion of tumor-associated TCR clones in peripheral blood 3 weeks after the start of treatment was observed in patients with durable benefit (n ≈ 22, p = 0.022). Because of the small sample size (n ≈ 28) and the many exploratory analyses performed, the results are intended to be regarded as hypothesis-generating.

The CDR3 goes from the cysteine to the phenylalanine over 14 residues. The entry retains the CDR3 DNA only, 42 bases that are in frame from base 1. CDR1 and CDR2 were assigned from the germline V gene as SGHAT and FQNNGV. At the junction V is shortened by 5 bases and J by 7 bases, with 15 bases in between. In the case of this clone: It has no known antigen specificity. Per-base qualities were not stored, and no clone one base away is much larger.

Each PCR received spiked-in synthetic TCR analog templates so that absolute template abundance could be estimated from read counts. Using the immunoSEQ assay, TCRbeta CDR3 regions were amplified from genomic DNA with bias-controlled V and J gene primers. Sequencing of rearranged TCRbeta segments was performed at approximately 20X coverage. The original methods were these. Clustering was used to correct sequencing errors, and CDR3s were annotated against IMGT to assign V, D and J genes. Downstream analyses used only productive TCRbeta rearrangements, leaving out any out-of-frame or stop-codon sequences. To compute clonality, Shannon entropy was normalized by the log of the number of unique productive sequences and then subtracted from one. Clones differing between time points or between blood and tumor were identified by Fisher's exact test with Benjamini-Hochberg correction at adjusted p below 0.01. The immuneACCESS repertoire file appears here via TCRdb, limited to in-frame rearrangements. These files lack a portion of the clones; in checked studies, under half of the deficit traces to unresolved V genes, and the cause of the others is not known. V and J calls plus clone size are reproduced from that table; the DNA served to infer D and trimming. The sample has tens of thousands of clones on record, around nine tenths of them singletons. The ten largest clones capture 1.8% of the sample.

The cohort included 25 to 30 patients with locally advanced or metastatic urothelial carcinoma who were treated at Memorial Sloan Kettering on a trial protocol. Peripheral blood mononuclear cells were collected pretreatment and during treatment, with between 1 and 8 total time points per patient. The Qiagen DNeasy Blood extraction kit was used to purify genomic DNA from total PBMCs and tumor samples. PBMCs were collected pretreatment and during treatment and were isolated and stored as previously described. The sequence is built from TRBV11-2 and TRBJ1-5; the best D guess is TRBD1, with 6 bases matching. This TCR was sampled from a man between 45 and 60 years old with urothelial cancer. Here the sequenced sample was PBMCs, taken around atezolizumab (anti-PD-L1) treatment. The DNA is as follows: TGTGCCAGCAGCCCCGCCAGGGGAAAACAGCCCCAGCATTTT. Translated, this is CASSPARGKQPQHF.